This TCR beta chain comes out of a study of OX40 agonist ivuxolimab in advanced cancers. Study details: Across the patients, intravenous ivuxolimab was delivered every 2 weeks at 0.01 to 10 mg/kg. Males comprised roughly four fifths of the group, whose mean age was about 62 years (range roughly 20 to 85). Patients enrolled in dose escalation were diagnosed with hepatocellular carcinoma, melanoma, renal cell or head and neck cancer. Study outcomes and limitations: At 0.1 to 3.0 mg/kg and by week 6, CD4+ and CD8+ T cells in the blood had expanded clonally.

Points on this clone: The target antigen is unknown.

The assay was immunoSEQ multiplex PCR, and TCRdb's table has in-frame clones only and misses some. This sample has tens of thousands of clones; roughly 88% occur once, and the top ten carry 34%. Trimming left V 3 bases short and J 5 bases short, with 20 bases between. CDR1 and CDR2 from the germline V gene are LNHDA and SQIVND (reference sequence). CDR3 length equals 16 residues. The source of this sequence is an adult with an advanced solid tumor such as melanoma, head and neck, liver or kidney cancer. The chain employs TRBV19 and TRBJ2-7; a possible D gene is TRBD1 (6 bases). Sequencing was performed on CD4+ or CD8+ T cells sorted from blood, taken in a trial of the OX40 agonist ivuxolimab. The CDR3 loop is CASSITGTFTSDEQYF. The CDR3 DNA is TGTGCCAGTAGTATTACAGGGACCTTCACATCAGACGAGCAGTACTTC.